This entry lists 19 T cell receptor beta chains sequenced from one sample in a study of patients and donors after allogeneic stem cell transplantation. MiXCR was run by TCRdb on the RT-PCR reads, yielding one entry per CDR3 protein. The data show 400,000 to 500,000 distinct CDR3 sequences, 15% to 20% seen once. Material for sequencing was blood, either unsorted or a sorted T cell fraction (not recorded which). Every receptor here comes from a human donor who was either an allogeneic HSCT recipient or a stem cell or donor lymphocyte infusion donor (not recorded which). It is not recorded whose cells these are; they may come from a transplant donor.

The chain combines TRBV28 with TRBJ2-7; tentatively, D is TRBD1 (5 bases). V lost 2 bases and J 2 bases, leaving 13 bases between the germline ends. The CDR3 has 15 amino acids. CDR1 is MDHEN and CDR2 is SYDVKM in the germline V gene. In DNA form, the CDR3 reads TGTGCCAGCAGTTTAAGGGGCCCCGGTGCCTACGAGCAGTACTTC. Encoded protein: CASSLRGPGAYEQYF. The whole variable domain, filled in from reference TRBV28 and TRBJ2-7, reads DVKVTQSSRYLVKRTGEKVFLECVQDMDHENMFWYRQDPGLGLRLIYFSYDVKMKEKGDIPEGYSVSREKKERFSLILESASTNQTSMYLCASSLRGPGAYEQYFGPGTRLTVT.

The chain has TRBV10-3 and TRBJ2-1; D gene ambiguous. Trimming removed 10 bases from V and 3 bases from J, with 13 bases in between. Germline assignment: CDR1 ENHRY and CDR2 SYGVKD. The length of the CDR3 is 13 residues. In DNA form, the CDR3 reads TGTGCCAAACCCCGAACAATCTACAATGAGCAGTTCTTC. Protein sequence: CAKPRTIYNEQFF.

This chain connects TRBV7-9 to TRBJ2-2, with 7 nucleotides matching TRBD1. The J segment lost 0 bases and the V segment lost 10 bases, leaving 11 bases of the junction unmatched. The germline CDR1 and CDR2 sequences are SEHNR and FQNEAQ (reference sequence). This CDR3 spans 16 amino acids. CDR3 bases: TGTGCCACCCACGTTCTAGACAGGGCGAACACCGGGGAGCTGTTTTTT. It yields the protein CATHVLDRANTGELFF.

The rearrangement joins TRBV3-1 to TRBJ2-3; D might be TRBD1 (6 bases). CDR3 length equals 14 residues. With 10 bases removed from V and 1 base from J, the gap between germline ends came to 15 bases. CDR1 and CDR2 (germline): LGHDT, YNNKEL (reference sequence). The CDR3: CATRQDGGTDTQYF. Written as DNA, the CDR3 is TGTGCCACGAGACAGGACGGAGGCACAGATACGCAGTATTTT.

This clonotype was detected ten times or more. The chain employs TRBV12-3 or TRBV12-4 and TRBJ2-2; 13 nucleotides agree with TRBD2. This CDR3 comprises 18 residues. The trim removed 5 bases at V and 5 bases at J, leaving 11 bases unmatched. In DNA form, the CDR3 reads TGTGCCAGCAGTCCCTTACTAGCGGGGGGGCCGAGGACCGGGGAGCTGTTTTTT. It codes for CASSPLLAGGPRTGELFF.

This clonotype was seen repeatedly, ten times or more. The genes are TRBV4-2 and TRBJ2-2, with D unresolved. Trimming left V 4 bases short and J 0 bases short, with 12 bases between. CDR3 length: 16 residues. From germline, CDR1 is LGHNA and CDR2 YNFKEQ. The CDR3 loop reads CASSPHFPTNTGELFF. Written as DNA, the CDR3 is TGTGCCAGCAGCCCACACTTCCCCACGAACACCGGGGAGCTGTTTTTT.

This sequence joins TRBV5-1 and TRBJ2-5; D not certain. This CDR3 has 12 amino acids. In germline, CDR1 is SGHRS, CDR2 YFSETQ. The V and J ends lost 7 bases and 1 base respectively, with 8 bases between them. As DNA, the CDR3 is TGCGCCAGCTCGCGACTCCAAGAGACCCAGTACTTC. Protein sequence: CASSRLQETQYF.

This clonotype was counted only a few times. The CDR3 DNA reads as TGTGCCAGCACCGGACAGGGACATCAGCCCCAGCATTTT. Its translation: CASTGQGHQPQHF. The chain recombines TRBV6-2 or TRBV6-3 with TRBJ1-5; TRBD1 agrees at 8 bases. The CDR3 has 13 amino acids. With 7 bases clipped from V and 5 bases from J, the junction kept 4 bases outside the gene matches. In germline, CDR1 is MNHEY, CDR2 SVGEGT.

This clonotype was detected ten times or more. The chain combines TRBV5-1 with TRBJ2-1, with TRBD2 matching over 15 bases. Germline V gene lookup returns CDR1 SGHRS and CDR2 YFSETQ. This CDR3 is built from 18 residues. V was clipped by 2 bases and J by 2 bases; unmatched bases: 5. CDR3 DNA: TGCGCCAGCAGCTTCGGACTAGCGGGAGGGGGACCCTACAATGAGCAGTTCTTC. It yields the protein CASSFGLAGGGPYNEQFF.

The J gene is TRBJ1-2, the V gene TRBV6-5; D gene unclear. The CDR3 extends over 14 amino acids. V lost 0 bases and J 9 bases, leaving 14 bases between the germline ends. Germline CDR1 and CDR2: MNHEY and SVGAGI. The CDR3 bases are TGTGCCAGCAGTTACTCGTTCGGTGAAGGGAGCTACACCTTC. Translation: CASSYSFGEGSYTF.

A few counts support this clonotype. The chain links TRBV20-1 to TRBJ1-5, with TRBD1 as a possible D gene (6 bases). V shed 5 bases and J shed 1 base, with 9 bases lying between them. There are 13 residues in the CDR3. From germline, CDR1 is DFQATT and CDR2 SNEGSKA (reference sequence). DNA of the CDR3: TGCAGTGCTCAGGACAGCAGCAATCAGCCCCAGCATTTT. This translates into CSAQDSSNQPQHF.

The sample holds a few counts of this clonotype. At one end, the junction sequence differs from germline, possibly due to a read error. The J gene is TRBJ2-5, the V gene TRBV20-1, with TRBD2 matching 8 bases. The germline gives CDR1 DFQATT, CDR2 SNEGSKA (reference sequence). This CDR3 region has 15 residues. The CDR3 region is CSATPLAGGGETKYF. CDR3 in DNA: TGCAGTGCTACCCCACTTGCGGGAGGTGGGGAGACCAAGTACTTC.

This sequence joins TRBV2 and TRBJ2-3; TRBD1 or TRBD2 may be the D gene (5 bases each). CDR1 and CDR2 from the germline V gene are SNHLY and FYNNEI. This CDR3 is built from 15 residues. Trimming took 7 bases from V and 2 from J, leaving 16 bases between them. CDR3 amino acids: CASKWDPYTTDTQYF. The CDR3 DNA sequence: TGTGCCAGCAAATGGGACCCCTATACCACAGATACGCAGTATTTT.

This clonotype was observed at least ten times. The genes are TRBV20-1 and TRBJ2-4; D is uncertain. CDR3 length: 14 amino acids. V was pared by 0 bases and J by 6 bases, with 12 bases between. Per germline, CDR1 DFQATT and CDR2 SNEGSKA (reference sequence). The CDR3 bases are TGCAGTGCTAGAGATCCTTTCTCCACAAACATTCAGTACTTC. Its protein product is CSARDPFSTNIQYF.

The rearrangement uses TRBV19 and TRBJ1-1; 7 bases fit TRBD1. V dropped 5 bases and J dropped 12; count of bases not matched to a gene: 9. The CDR3 consists of 12 residues. Per the germline V gene, CDR1 is LNHDA and CDR2 is SQIVND (reference sequence). CDR3 in amino acids: CASSHRGQKTFF. CDR3 in DNA: TGTGCCAGTAGTCACCGGGGACAGAAGACTTTCTTT.

The J gene is TRBJ1-1, the V gene TRBV5-1; possible D gene TRBD1, 5 bases. CDR1 is SGHRS, CDR2 YFSETQ, per germline. V was trimmed by 7 bases and J by 4 bases, leaving 20 bases between them. The CDR3 has 15 residues. CDR3 coding DNA: TGCGCCAGCGGACATTTCATTGGGGGGGGCACTGAAGCTTTCTTT. Protein: CASGHFIGGGTEAFF.

This clonotype was detected only a few times. This chain connects TRBV7-9 to TRBJ1-1, with D perhaps matching TRBD1 (5 bases). Germline V gene lookup returns CDR1 SEHNR and CDR2 FQNEAQ (reference sequence). The V end was cut by 4 bases, the J end by 4 bases, with 13 bases between. The CDR3 contains 14 residues. The CDR3 DNA reads as TGTGCCAGCAGCTCCAGGGTCATGGGCACTGAAGCTTTCTTT. This codes for CASSSRVMGTEAFF.

V gene TRBV6-2 or TRBV6-3 combines with J gene TRBJ2-7; 8 bases agree with TRBD2. V shed 2 bases, J shed 4 bases, and the junction held 7 bases outside the gene matches. The CDR3 consists of 15 residues. Germline assignment: CDR1 MNHEY and CDR2 SVGEGT. The CDR3, as DNA: TGTGCCAGCAGTTACGCAAGCGGGGGCAGTTACGAGCAGTACTTC. Translation: CASSYASGGSYEQYF.

This chain links TRBV29-1 with TRBJ2-5; D not certain. The CDR3 runs to 13 residues. Trimming stripped 4 bases from V and 3 bases from J, with 12 bases between. The V gene's germline CDR1 is SQVTM and CDR2 ANQGSEA. The CDR3 sequence: CSVVPHREETQYF. For the CDR3, the DNA is TGCAGCGTTGTCCCCCACCGGGAAGAGACCCAGTACTTC.